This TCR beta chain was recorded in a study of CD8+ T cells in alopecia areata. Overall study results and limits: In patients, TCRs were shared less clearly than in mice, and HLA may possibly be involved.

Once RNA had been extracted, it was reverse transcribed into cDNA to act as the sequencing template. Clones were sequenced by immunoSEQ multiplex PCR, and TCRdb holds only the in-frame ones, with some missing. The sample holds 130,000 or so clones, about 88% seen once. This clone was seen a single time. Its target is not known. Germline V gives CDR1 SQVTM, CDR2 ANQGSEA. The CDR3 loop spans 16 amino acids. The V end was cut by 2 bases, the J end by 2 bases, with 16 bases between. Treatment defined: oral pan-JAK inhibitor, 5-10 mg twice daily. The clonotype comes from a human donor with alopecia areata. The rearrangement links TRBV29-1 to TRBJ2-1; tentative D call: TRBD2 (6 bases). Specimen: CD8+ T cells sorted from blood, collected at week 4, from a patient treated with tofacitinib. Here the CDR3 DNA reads TGCAGCGTTGAAAACCCAGAGCGGGTTACCTACAATGAGCAGTTCTTC. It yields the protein CSVENPERVTYNEQFF.